What follows is one T cell receptor beta chain and its context. From germline, CDR1 is LNHDA and CDR2 SQIVND (reference sequence). J lost 4 bases, V lost 7 bases, and 14 bases had no gene match. This CDR3 has 16 residues. This record belongs to a study of OX40 agonist ivuxolimab in advanced cancers. Study context: Patients received the agonistic anti-OX40 (CD134) antibody ivuxolimab. Patients receiving dose escalation had hepatocellular carcinoma, melanoma, renal cell or head and neck cancer.

Repertoires were generated with immunoSEQ multiplex PCR, while TCRdb's copy carries only in-frame clones and drops some. Among some 80,000 clones listed, about 82% were seen once. The sequence was collected from an adult with an advanced solid tumor such as melanoma, head and neck, liver or kidney cancer. This chain uses TRBV19 with TRBJ1-2, with 8 bases identical to TRBD1. The sequences come from CD4+ or CD8+ T cells sorted from blood, collected in a trial of the OX40 agonist ivuxolimab. CDR3 residues: CASTLQGGVFSYGYTF. The CDR3 nucleotides are TGTGCCAGTACTTTACAGGGGGGGGTTTTTAGCTATGGCTACACCTTC.